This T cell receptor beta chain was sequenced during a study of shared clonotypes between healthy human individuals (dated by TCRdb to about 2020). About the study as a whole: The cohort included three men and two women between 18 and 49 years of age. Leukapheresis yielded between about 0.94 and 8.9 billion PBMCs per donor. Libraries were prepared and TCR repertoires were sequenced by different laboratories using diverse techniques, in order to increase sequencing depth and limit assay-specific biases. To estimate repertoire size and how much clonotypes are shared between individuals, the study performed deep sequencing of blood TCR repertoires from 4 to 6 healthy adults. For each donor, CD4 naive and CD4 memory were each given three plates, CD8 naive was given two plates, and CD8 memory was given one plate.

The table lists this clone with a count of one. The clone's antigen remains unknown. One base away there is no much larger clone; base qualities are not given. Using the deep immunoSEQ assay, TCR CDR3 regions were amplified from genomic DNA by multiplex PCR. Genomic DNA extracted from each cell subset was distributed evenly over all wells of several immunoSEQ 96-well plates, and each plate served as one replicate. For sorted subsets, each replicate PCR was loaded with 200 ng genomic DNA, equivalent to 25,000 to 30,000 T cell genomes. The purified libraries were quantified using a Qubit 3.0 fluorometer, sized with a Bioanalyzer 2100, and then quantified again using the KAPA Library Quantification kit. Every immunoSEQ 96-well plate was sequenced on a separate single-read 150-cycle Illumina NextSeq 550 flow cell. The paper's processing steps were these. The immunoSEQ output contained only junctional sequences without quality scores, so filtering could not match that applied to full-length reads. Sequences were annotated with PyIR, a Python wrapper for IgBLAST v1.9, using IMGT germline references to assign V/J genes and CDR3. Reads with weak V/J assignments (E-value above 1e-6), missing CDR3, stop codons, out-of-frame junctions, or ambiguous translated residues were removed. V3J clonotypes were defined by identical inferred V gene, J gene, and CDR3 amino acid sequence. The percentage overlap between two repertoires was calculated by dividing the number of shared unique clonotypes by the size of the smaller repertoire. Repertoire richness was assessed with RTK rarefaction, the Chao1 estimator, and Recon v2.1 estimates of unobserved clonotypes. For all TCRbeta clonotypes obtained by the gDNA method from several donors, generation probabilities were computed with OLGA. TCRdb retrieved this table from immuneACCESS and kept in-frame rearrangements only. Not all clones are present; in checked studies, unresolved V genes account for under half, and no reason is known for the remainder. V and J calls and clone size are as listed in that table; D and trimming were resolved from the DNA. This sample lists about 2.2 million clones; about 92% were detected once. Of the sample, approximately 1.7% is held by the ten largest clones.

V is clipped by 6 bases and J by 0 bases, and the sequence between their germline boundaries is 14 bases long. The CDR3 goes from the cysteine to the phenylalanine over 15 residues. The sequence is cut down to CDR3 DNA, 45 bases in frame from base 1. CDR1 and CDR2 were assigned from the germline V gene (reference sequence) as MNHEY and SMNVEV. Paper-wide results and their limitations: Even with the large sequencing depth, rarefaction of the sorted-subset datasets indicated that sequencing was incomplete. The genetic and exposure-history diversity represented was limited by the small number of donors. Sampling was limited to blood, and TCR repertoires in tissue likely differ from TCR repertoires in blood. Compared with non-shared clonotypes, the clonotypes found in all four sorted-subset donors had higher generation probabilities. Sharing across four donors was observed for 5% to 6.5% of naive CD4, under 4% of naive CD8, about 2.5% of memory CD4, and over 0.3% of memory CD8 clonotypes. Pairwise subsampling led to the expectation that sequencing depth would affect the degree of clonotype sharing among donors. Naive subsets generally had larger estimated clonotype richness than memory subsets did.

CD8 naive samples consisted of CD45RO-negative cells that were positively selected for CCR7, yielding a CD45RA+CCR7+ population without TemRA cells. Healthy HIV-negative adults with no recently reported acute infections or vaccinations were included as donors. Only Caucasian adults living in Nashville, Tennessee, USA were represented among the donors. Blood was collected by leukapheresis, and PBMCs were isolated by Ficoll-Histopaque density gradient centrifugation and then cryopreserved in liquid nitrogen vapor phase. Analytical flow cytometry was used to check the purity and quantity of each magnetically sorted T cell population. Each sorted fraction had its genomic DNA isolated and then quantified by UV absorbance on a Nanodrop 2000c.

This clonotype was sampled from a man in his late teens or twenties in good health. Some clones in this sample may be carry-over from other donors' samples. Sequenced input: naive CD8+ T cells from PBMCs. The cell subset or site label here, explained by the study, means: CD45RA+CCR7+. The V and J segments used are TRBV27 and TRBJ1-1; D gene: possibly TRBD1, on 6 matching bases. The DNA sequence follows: TGTGCCAGCAGAGGGGGAGTGGACATGAACACTGAAGCTTTCTTT. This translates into CASRGGVDMNTEAFF.